These 11 T cell receptor beta chains share one sample of origin, sequenced in a study of Graves' ophthalmopathy and Graves' hyperthyroidism. RNA transcripts yielded amplified TCR beta CDR3 regions. HTBI primers served in a first-round RT-PCR, which a second-round multiplex PCR followed. TCRdb reprocessed the multiplex PCR reads with MiXCR, giving one entry per CDR3 protein. The sample consists of about 170,000 distinct CDR3 sequences, 37% of them appearing once. The specimen was peripheral blood. These receptors originate from a woman aged 40-49 years with Graves' ophthalmopathy.

This clonotype appeared many times. The gene calls are TRBV20-1 and TRBJ2-5; 10 bases fit TRBD2. The V gene end was trimmed by 5 bases and the J gene end by 4 bases; junction bases not matched to a gene: 4. CDR3 length: 13 amino acids. Germline CDR1 is DFQATT and CDR2 is SNEGSKA (reference sequence). The CDR3 loop reads CSAPSGGSETQYF. The CDR3 DNA reads TGCAGTGCTCCTAGCGGGGGTTCAGAGACCCAGTACTTC.

The chain uses TRBV6-2 or TRBV6-3 and TRBJ1-5; D possibly corresponds to TRBD1 (5 bases). V was cut by 6 bases and J by 6 bases, with 24 bases left in between. Germline V gives CDR1 MNHEY, CDR2 SVGEGT. The CDR3 is 17 residues long. DNA of the CDR3: TGTGCCAGCAGAGATCCTCCTGGGGCCCCAGTACTTCAGCCCCAGCATTTT. Amino acid sequence: CASRDPPGAPVLQPQHF.

CDR3: CATGGGPKQPQHF. Here the CDR3 DNA reads TGTGCCACTGGAGGGGGACCCAAACAGCCCCAGCATTTT. The chain recombines TRBV28 with TRBJ1-5; TRBD1 is a possible D gene (6 bases). The germline CDR1 and CDR2 sequences are MDHEN and SYDVKM. There are 13 residues in the CDR3. V dropped 10 bases and J dropped 7 bases, with 17 bases sitting between them.

This rearrangement joins TRBV6-5 to TRBJ1-2; 7 bases are a match to TRBD1. V shed 5 bases and J 4 bases; nucleotides not matched to a gene: 7. CDR1 MNHEY and CDR2 SVGAGI come from the germline V gene. This CDR3 comprises 14 residues. CDR3 DNA sequence: TGTGCCAGCAGTCACCGGGACAGAGGCTATGGCTACACCTTC. Protein product: CASSHRDRGYGYTF.

This clonotype was detected many times. The chain carries TRBV6-5 and TRBJ2-7; 9 nucleotides line up with TRBD1. The CDR3 runs to 13 residues. Trimming cost V 6 bases and J 3 bases; bases outside gene matches: 3. From germline, CDR1 is MNHEY and CDR2 SVGAGI. The CDR3 sequence is CASSTDRGYEQYF. The CDR3 bases are TGTGCCAGCAGCACGGACAGGGGCTACGAGCAGTACTTC.

There are a few counts of this clonotype. The rearrangement links TRBV15 to TRBJ2-2, with a possible D match to TRBD2 (6 bases). V lost 3 bases, J lost 5 bases, and 22 bases lay in between. The CDR3 contains 18 residues. Germline V lookup: CDR1 LNHNV, CDR2 YYDKDF (reference sequence). CDR3 coding DNA: TGTGCCACCAGCAGGATACTCCAGGGTCTCGGGGGTACCGGGGAGCTGTTTTTT. Protein: CATSRILQGLGGTGELFF.

This clonotype was counted ten times or more. J is TRBJ2-5 and V is TRBV15, with D unclear. The CDR3 covers 13 residues. The V gene lost 0 bases and the J gene lost 5 bases, with 7 bases spanning the gap. Germline values: CDR1 LNHNV, CDR2 YYDKDF (reference sequence). CDR3 in DNA: TGTGCCACCAGCAGAGACCGCTCGGAGACCCAGTACTTC. The encoded protein is CATSRDRSETQYF.

J is TRBJ1-5 and V is TRBV12-3 or TRBV12-4; D is unresolved. V lost 3 bases, J lost 6 bases, and 9 bases lay in between. The CDR3 has 13 amino acids. In DNA form, the CDR3 reads TGTGCCAGCAGTTTTCAGGCCGGTCAGCCCCAGCATTTT. This encodes CASSFQAGQPQHF.

In its sample, this clonotype was seen many times. The chain couples TRBV10-3 to TRBJ1-2; D is unclear. The CDR3 has 15 residues. Between the trimmed V and J ends, which lost 2 bases and 0 bases, there was a span of 10 bases. The germline V gene has CDR1 ENHRY and CDR2 SYGVKD. The CDR3 DNA reads as TGTGCCATCAGTGAGGGGAGTCTAGCTAACTATGGCTACACCTTC. Translated, it gives CAISEGSLANYGYTF.

This chain joins TRBV27 and TRBJ2-7, with 7 nucleotides matching TRBD1. Germline V gene sequence: CDR1 MNHEY, CDR2 SMNVEV (reference sequence). J was trimmed by 3 bases and V by 5 bases; bases with no gene match: 10. The CDR3 has 15 amino acids. As DNA, the CDR3 is TGTGCCAGCAGTCCCAACCCGGGACAGATCTACGAGCAGTACTTC. Translation: CASSPNPGQIYEQYF.

This clonotype occurred many times. This chain joins TRBV20-1 and TRBJ2-5; D remains unclear. Germline V gene data show CDR1 as DFQATT and CDR2 as SNEGSKA (reference sequence). The CDR3 is 10 residues long. Trimming cost V 6 bases and J 2 bases, with 4 bases left between them. The CDR3 loop reads CSALQETQYF. The CDR3 nucleotides are TGCAGTGCCCTTCAAGAGACCCAGTACTTC.